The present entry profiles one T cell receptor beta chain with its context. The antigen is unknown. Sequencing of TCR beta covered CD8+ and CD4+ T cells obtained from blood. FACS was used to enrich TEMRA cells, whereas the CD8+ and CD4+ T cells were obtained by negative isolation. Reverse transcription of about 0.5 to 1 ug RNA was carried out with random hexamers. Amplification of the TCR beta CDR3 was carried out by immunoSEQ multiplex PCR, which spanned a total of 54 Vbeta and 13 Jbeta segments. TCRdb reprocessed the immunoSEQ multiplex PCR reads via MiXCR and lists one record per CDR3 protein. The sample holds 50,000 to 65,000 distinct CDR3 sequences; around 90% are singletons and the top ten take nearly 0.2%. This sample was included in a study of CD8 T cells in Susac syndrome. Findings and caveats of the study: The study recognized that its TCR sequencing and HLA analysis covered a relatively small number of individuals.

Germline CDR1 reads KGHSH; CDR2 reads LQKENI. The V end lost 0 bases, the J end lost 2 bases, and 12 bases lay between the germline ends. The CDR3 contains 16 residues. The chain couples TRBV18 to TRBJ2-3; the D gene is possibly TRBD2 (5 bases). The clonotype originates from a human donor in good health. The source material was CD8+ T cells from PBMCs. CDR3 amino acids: CASSPPVRGITDTQYF. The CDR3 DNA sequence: TGTGCCAGCTCACCACCGGTCCGGGGAATCACAGATACGCAGTATTTT.